The sequence of this TCR beta chain was determined in a study of Graves' ophthalmopathy and Graves' hyperthyroidism. Whole-study results and caveats: This model predicted ophthalmopathy progression (sensitivity 70.59%, specificity about 72%). Most clonotypes expanded in thyroid above 0.001 frequency were present in blood too.

For repertoire sequencing, the TCR beta CDR3 regions were amplified from RNA transcripts. The workflow started with a first-round RT-PCR run with HTBI primers and then moved on to a second-round multiplex PCR. Each CDR3 protein gets one entry after TCRdb re-called the multiplex PCR reads with MiXCR. The profile shows 220,000 or so distinct CDR3 sequences, about 22% of them singletons. Points on this clonotype: What it binds is unknown.

Ophthalmopathy donors were characterized by moderate-to-severe activity, CAS of at least 3, NOSPECS of at least 4, and duration under 3 months. PBMCs stemmed from more than 9.5 ml of fresh peripheral blood. This receptor was identified in a woman between 45 and 65 years old with Graves' ophthalmopathy. The specimen was peripheral blood.

CDR3: CASSLSGSEAFF. The CDR3 DNA follows: TGTGCCAGCAGCCTGAGCGGGAGTGAAGCTTTCTTT. J is TRBJ1-1 and V is TRBV11-3; D not certain. Germline V CDR1 and CDR2: SGHNT, YENEEA. V lost 5 bases to trimming and J lost 7 bases, with 11 bases between them. The length of the CDR3 is 12 residues.